The 19 T cell receptor beta chains below were found in one sample sequenced in a study of beta chain features in type 1 diabetes. Their specific antigens are unknown. Study-level points and caveats: Among patients with Type 1 diabetes, TCRB CDR3s were moderately but significantly shorter in every one of the four CD4+ subsets.

cDNA synthesis used the whole RNA isolate, giving expressed TCRB sequences. This table comes from immunoSEQ multiplex PCR, and its TCRdb copy is limited to in-frame clones, with some not included. This table has 100,000 to 150,000 clones, roughly a sixth appearing once. The sample consisted of central memory CD4+ T cells from blood. The receptor set was obtained from a man between 18 and 29 years old with type 1 diabetes.

CDR3 nucleotide sequence: TGTGCCAGCAGCTCTCGAACCACTCAATACAATGAGCAGTTCTTC. It translates to CASSSRTTQYNEQFF. This chain joins TRBV5-6 and TRBJ2-1; D gene unclear. V lost 3 bases to trimming and J lost 4 bases, with 14 bases between them. The germline V gene has CDR1 SGHDT and CDR2 YYEEEE. CDR3 length: 15 amino acids.

This clone has only a few counts. A far larger clone is one base from this, pointing to a likely read error. The genes are TRBV4-1 and TRBJ2-1; D gene uncertain. There are 17 residues in the CDR3. Germline CDR1 MGHRA, CDR2 YSYEKL. The CDR3 protein is CARSQLDLGVSYNEQFF. The CDR3 DNA sequence: TGCGCCCGCAGCCAACTCGACCTAGGTGTGTCCTACAATGAGCAGTTCTTC.

The table lists this clone with many counts. The DNA for the CDR3 is TGTGCCAGCAGACGGACTAGCGCGAACACCGGGGAGCTGTTTTTT. It is translated as CASRRTSANTGELFF. The chain has TRBV6-5 and TRBJ2-2, with TRBD2 matching 9 bases. J lost 0 bases, V lost 6 bases, and 2 bases had no gene match. The CDR3 runs 15 residues. Germline V CDR1 and CDR2: MNHEY, SVGAGI.

This chain connects TRBV5-1 to TRBJ2-1; 12 bases align to TRBD2. V trimming: 5 bases; J trimming: 9 bases; junction bases outside the gene matches: 9. CDR1 is SGHRS and CDR2 is YFSETQ in the germline V gene. This CDR3 has 15 amino acids. The CDR3 protein is CASSHRLAGEGEQFF. CDR3 nucleotide sequence: TGCGCCAGCAGTCATCGACTAGCGGGAGAGGGTGAGCAGTTCTTC.

V usage is TRBV28 and J usage is TRBJ2-7; D may be TRBD2 (6 bases). CDR3 length: 12 amino acids. Germline V gene lookup returns CDR1 MDHEN and CDR2 SYDVKM. Trimming pared 3 bases from V and 7 bases from J, leaving 10 bases between. CDR3 loop: CASSFDGGEQYF. The DNA for the CDR3 is TGTGCCAGCAGTTTCGACGGGGGAGAGCAGTACTTC.

The rearrangement links TRBV18 to TRBJ2-4; the match to TRBD2 covers 11 bases. The length of the CDR3 is 15 residues. In germline, CDR1 is KGHSH, CDR2 LQKENI. J gave up 6 bases and V 1 base, and 2 bases lay outside the gene matches. CDR3 in amino acids: CASSPQGLAGNIQYF. Written as DNA, the CDR3 is TGTGCCAGCTCACCACAAGGACTAGCGGGAAACATTCAGTACTTC.

Here the CDR3 DNA reads TGCGCTTCTCTTTGGGACAACTCCTACGAGCAGTACTTC. This codes for CASLWDNSYEQYF. The V gene is TRBV10-2, the J gene TRBJ2-7, with D possibly TRBD1 on 6 matching bases. The length of the CDR3 is 13 residues. Germline V CDR1 and CDR2: WSHSY, SAAADI.

This chain joins TRBV9 and TRBJ2-2, with D possibly TRBD2 on 5 matching bases. The V end lost 1 base, the J end lost 2 bases, and 12 bases lay between the germline ends. The germline V gene encodes CDR1 SGDLS and CDR2 YYNGEE. The CDR3 has 16 residues. CDR3: CASSVPRTPNTGELFF. The CDR3 DNA reads TGTGCCAGCAGCGTACCCCGGACTCCTAACACCGGGGAGCTGTTTTTT.

This clone has a handful of counts. V usage is TRBV14 and J usage is TRBJ2-3; no firm D call. Germline loops: CDR1 SGHDN, CDR2 FVKESK. Trimming took 3 bases from V and 8 from J, leaving 0 bases between them. The CDR3 sequence is 9 residues long. CDR3 nucleotides: TGTGCCAGCAGCCATACGCAGTATTTT. It translates to CASSHTQYF.

The V gene is TRBV4-3, the J gene TRBJ1-2, with TRBD1 matching over 10 bases. The V gene end was trimmed by 0 bases and the J gene end by 7 bases; junction bases not matched to a gene: 8. Germline CDR1 LGHNA, CDR2 YSLEER. The CDR3 consists of 16 residues. This CDR3 reads CASSQDDRGHRSGYTF. CDR3 in DNA: TGCGCCAGCAGCCAAGACGACAGGGGGCATCGGAGTGGCTACACCTTC.

Remarks on this clone: The same CDR3 can be traced to other DNA sequences in this sample. The V call is TRBV10-3, the J call TRBJ2-5; D is unclear. This CDR3 contains 11 residues. CDR1 and CDR2 (germline): ENHRY, SYGVKD. V lost 8 bases to trimming and J lost 5 bases, with 9 bases between them. DNA for the CDR3: TGTGCCATCGGGCTAGGCGAGACCCAGTACTTC. Amino acid sequence: CAIGLGETQYF.

The chain uses TRBV30 and TRBJ2-3; D may correspond to TRBD1 or TRBD2 (6 bases each). CDR3 length equals 17 residues. The germline V gene encodes CDR1 GTSNPN and CDR2 SVGIG (reference sequence). The germline V and J ends were trimmed by 5 bases and 2 bases, with 23 bases remaining between them. CDR3 DNA sequence: TGTGCCTGGTCCGGGTGGAAGAGAGGGGGGCACACAGATACGCAGTATTTT. Amino acids: CAWSGWKRGGHTDTQYF.

This clone was counted only a few times. The chain is built from TRBV4-3 and TRBJ1-4; 7 nucleotides agree with TRBD1. The CDR3 extends over 14 amino acids. CDR1 is LGHNA, CDR2 YSLEER, per germline. Trimming at V came to 6 bases and at J to 5 bases, leaving 6 bases not matched to a gene. As DNA, the CDR3 is TGCGCCAGCAGACGACAGGGAAGAAATGAAAAACTGTTTTTT. Protein product: CASRRQGRNEKLFF.

This clone has more than one count but fewer than ten. This chain links TRBV18 with TRBJ2-1; 7 bases are shared with TRBD2. The CDR3 totals 15 residues. Trimming took 3 bases from V and 3 from J; bases not matched to a gene: 5. Germline V gene lookup returns CDR1 KGHSH and CDR2 LQKENI. DNA for the CDR3: TGTGCCAGCTCACCCGTCCTAGCGGACTACAATGAGCAGTTCTTC. Its translation is CASSPVLADYNEQFF.

The table lists this clone with a few counts. The V and J genes are TRBV7-2 and TRBJ2-5, with D maybe TRBD2 (6 bases). This CDR3 spans 14 amino acids. The germline CDR1 and CDR2 sequences are SGHTA and FQGNSA. The germline V and J ends were trimmed by 4 bases and 5 bases, with 14 bases remaining between them. The CDR3 sequence is CASSWTPGGETQYF. The CDR3 DNA reads as TGTGCCAGCAGCTGGACCCCTGGGGGGGAGACCCAGTACTTC.

There are a few counts of this clone. The chain has TRBV28 and TRBJ2-5; D remains unclear. Trimming took 6 bases from V and 4 from J, leaving 9 bases between them. CDR1 is MDHEN, CDR2 SYDVKM, per germline. There are 12 residues in the CDR3. CDR3 sequence reads: CASRKAAETQYF. In nucleotides, the CDR3 is TGTGCCAGCAGAAAGGCGGCAGAGACCCAGTACTTC.

The chain recombines TRBV9 with TRBJ2-7; D not resolved. The CDR3 extends over 14 amino acids. Germline V gene data show CDR1 as SGDLS and CDR2 as YYNGEE. Trimming left V 5 bases short and J 1 base short, with 13 bases between. CDR3 protein: CASSRAFGSYEQYF. DNA of the CDR3: TGTGCCAGCAGTCGGGCCTTCGGTTCCTACGAGCAGTACTTC. Drawing the rest from reference TRBV9 and TRBJ2-7, the complete variable domain is DSGVTQTPKHLITATGQRVTLRCSPRSGDLSVYWYQQSLDQGLQFLIQYYNGEERAKGNILERFSAQQFPDLHSELNLSSLELGDSALYFCASSRAFGSYEQYFGPGTRLTVT.

On this clone: The same CDR3 is also encoded by other DNA sequences in this sample. The chain is built from TRBV4-3 and TRBJ2-7; 11 bases are a match to TRBD1. The germline gives CDR1 LGHNA, CDR2 YSLEER. The CDR3 runs to 16 residues. V gave up 1 base and J gave up 3 bases; unmatched junction bases: 5. CDR3 nucleotide sequence: TGCGCCAGCAGCCAAGGGACCGGGACAGGGGGCTACGAGCAGTACTTC. The encoded protein is CASSQGTGTGGYEQYF.

In this sample, this clone is medium-sized (0.01 to 0.1%). This chain links TRBV2 with TRBJ2-1, with a tentative D call TRBD1 (5 bases). Germline V gene sequence: CDR1 SNHLY, CDR2 FYNNEI. CDR3 length equals 10 residues. Trimming shortened V by 7 bases and J by 10 bases, and 8 bases separated the two germline ends. CDR3 sequence reads: CASTYREQFF. DNA of the CDR3: TGTGCCAGCACTTACAGGGAGCAGTTCTTC.